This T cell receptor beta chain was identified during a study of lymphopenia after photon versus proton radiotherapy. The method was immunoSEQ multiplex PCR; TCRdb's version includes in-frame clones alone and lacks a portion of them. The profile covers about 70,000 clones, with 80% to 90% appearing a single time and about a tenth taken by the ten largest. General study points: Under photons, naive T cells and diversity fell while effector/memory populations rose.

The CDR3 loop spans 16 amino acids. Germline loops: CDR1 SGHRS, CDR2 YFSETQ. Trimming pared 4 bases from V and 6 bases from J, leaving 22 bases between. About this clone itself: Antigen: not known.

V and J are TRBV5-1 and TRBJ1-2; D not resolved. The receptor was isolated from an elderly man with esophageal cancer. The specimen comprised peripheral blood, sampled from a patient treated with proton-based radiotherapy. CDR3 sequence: CASSPMINVRLNGYTF. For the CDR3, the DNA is TGCGCCAGCAGCCCCATGATCAACGTCCGACTTAATGGCTACACCTTC.